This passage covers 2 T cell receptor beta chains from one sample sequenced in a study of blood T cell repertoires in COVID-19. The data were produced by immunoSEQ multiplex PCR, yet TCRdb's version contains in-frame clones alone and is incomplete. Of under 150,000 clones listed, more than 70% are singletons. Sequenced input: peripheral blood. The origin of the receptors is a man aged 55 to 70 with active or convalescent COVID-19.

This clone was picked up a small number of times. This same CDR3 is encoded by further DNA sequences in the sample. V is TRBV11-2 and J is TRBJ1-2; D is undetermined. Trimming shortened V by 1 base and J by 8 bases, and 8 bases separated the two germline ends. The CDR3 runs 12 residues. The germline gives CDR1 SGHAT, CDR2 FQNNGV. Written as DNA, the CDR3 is TGTGCCAGCAGCTTAGGGCCGGGAGGCTACACCTTC. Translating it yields CASSLGPGGYTF.

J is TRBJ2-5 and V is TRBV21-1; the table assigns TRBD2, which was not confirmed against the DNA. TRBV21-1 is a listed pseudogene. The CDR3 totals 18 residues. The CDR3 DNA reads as TGTGCCAGCAGCAAAGCGCTGGGGGGGGGACTAGCGAGAGAGACCCAGTACTTC. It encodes CASSKALGGGLARETQYF.